These 7 T cell receptor beta chains share one sample of origin, sequenced in a study of blood T cell repertoires in COVID-19 (dated by TCRdb to the early 2020s). Receptor amplification or capture employed the immunoSEQ multiplex PCR assay. TCRdb retrieved this table from immuneACCESS and kept in-frame rearrangements only. Not all clones are present; in checked studies, unresolved V genes account for under half, and no reason is known for the remainder. The sample yields 200,000 to 250,000 clones; about 79% were counted once. Jointly, the top ten make up 1.3% of the sample. The sample was PBMCs or T cells enriched from blood (not recorded which). Every receptor here comes from a woman aged 40 to 49 with acute COVID-19.

This clone has just one count. J is TRBJ1-5 and V is TRBV27, with TRBD1 as a possible D gene (5 bases). Per the germline V gene, CDR1 is MNHEY and CDR2 is SMNVEV (reference sequence). The germline V and J ends were trimmed by 2 bases and 6 bases, with 14 bases remaining between them. This CDR3 is built from 15 residues. CDR3 loop: CASSLESGSGQPQHF. CDR3 coding DNA: TGTGCCAGCAGTTTAGAGTCAGGGTCGGGTCAGCCCCAGCATTTT.

The chain is built from TRBV30 and TRBJ2-2; tentatively, D is TRBD2 (6 bases). V lost 0 bases and J 6 bases, leaving 11 bases between the germline ends. Germline CDR1 and CDR2: GTSNPN and SVGIG (reference sequence). The CDR3 has 14 amino acids. The CDR3 DNA reads as TGTGCCTGGAGTGTACCTACGGGGGCCGGGGAGCTGTTTTTT. Its protein is CAWSVPTGAGELFF.

This clone showed up just a few times. The rearrangement links TRBV6-2 or TRBV6-3 to TRBJ2-1, with TRBD2 matching 10 bases. The CDR3 has 17 residues. V lost 2 bases, J lost 3 bases, and 7 bases stayed unmatched. Germline V CDR1 and CDR2: MNHEY, SVGEGT. The CDR3 coding sequence is TGTGCCAGCAGTTACAGCCCCACTAGCGGGGTCTACAATGAGCAGTTCTTC. This sequence encodes CASSYSPTSGVYNEQFF.

This clone was observed once. V usage is TRBV12-5 and J usage is TRBJ1-1; 8 nucleotides match TRBD1. Germline V CDR1 and CDR2: LGHNT, FRNRAP. The CDR3 runs 12 residues. The trim removed 6 bases at V and 8 bases at J, leaving 5 bases unmatched. This CDR3 reads CASGRTGREAFF. As DNA, the CDR3 is TGTGCTAGTGGGCGGACAGGGAGGGAAGCTTTCTTT.

The rearrangement uses TRBV30 and TRBJ1-2, with D perhaps TRBD1 (5 bases). This CDR3 spans 14 amino acids. Germline V gene lookup returns CDR1 GTSNPN and CDR2 SVGIG (reference sequence). V was clipped by 7 bases and J by 0 bases, with 15 bases between them. The CDR3, as DNA: TGTGCCTACGATGGGGGGAAGGCTAACTATGGCTACACCTTC. It translates to CAYDGGKANYGYTF.

This chain uses TRBV2 with TRBJ2-1, with D perhaps matching TRBD2 (6 bases). The ends were cut back, 7 bases at V and 4 bases at J, with 14 bases in the middle. This CDR3 contains 14 residues. Germline V gene data show CDR1 as SNHLY and CDR2 as FYNNEI. This CDR3 reads CASTPGEGYNEQFF. DNA for the CDR3: TGTGCCAGCACCCCGGGAGAGGGTTACAATGAGCAGTTCTTC.

This chain joins TRBV7-9 and TRBJ1-1; 8 nucleotides match TRBD1. The CDR3 is 16 amino acids. The V and J ends lost 4 bases and 1 base, in that order; junction bases with no gene match: 8. CDR1 and CDR2 from the germline V gene are SEHNR and FQNEAQ (reference sequence). CDR3 sequence reads: CASSSWTGYGNTEAFF. DNA of the CDR3: TGTGCCAGCAGCTCGTGGACAGGGTACGGGAACACTGAAGCTTTCTTT.